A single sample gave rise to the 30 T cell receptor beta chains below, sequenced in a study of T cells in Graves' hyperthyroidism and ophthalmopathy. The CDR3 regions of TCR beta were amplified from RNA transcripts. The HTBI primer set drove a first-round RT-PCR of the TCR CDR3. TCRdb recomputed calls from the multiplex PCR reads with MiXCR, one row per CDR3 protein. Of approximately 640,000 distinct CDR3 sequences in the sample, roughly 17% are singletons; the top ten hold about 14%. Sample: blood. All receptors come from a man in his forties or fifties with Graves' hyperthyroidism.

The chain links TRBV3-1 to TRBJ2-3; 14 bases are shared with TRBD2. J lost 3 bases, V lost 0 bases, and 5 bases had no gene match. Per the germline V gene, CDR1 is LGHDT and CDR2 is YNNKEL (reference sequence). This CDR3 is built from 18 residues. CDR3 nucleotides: TGTGCCAGCAGCCAAGATCGGGGACTAGCGGGAGCGACAGATACGCAGTATTTT. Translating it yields CASSQDRGLAGATDTQYF.

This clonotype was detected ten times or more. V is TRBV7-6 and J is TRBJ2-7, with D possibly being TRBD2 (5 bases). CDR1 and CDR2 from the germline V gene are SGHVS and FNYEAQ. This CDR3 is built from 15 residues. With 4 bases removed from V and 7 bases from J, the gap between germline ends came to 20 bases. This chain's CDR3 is CASSSFRQRGREQYF. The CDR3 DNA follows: TGTGCCAGCAGCTCTTTCCGGCAACGGGGTCGGGAGCAGTACTTC.

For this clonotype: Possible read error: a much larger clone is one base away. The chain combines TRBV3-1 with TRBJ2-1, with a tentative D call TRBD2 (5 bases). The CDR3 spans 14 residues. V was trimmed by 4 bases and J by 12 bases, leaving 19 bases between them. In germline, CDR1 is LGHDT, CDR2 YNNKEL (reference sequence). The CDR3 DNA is TGTGCCAGCAGCCCATCCGCCGGGATACGGGGGCAGTTCTTC. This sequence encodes CASSPSAGIRGQFF.

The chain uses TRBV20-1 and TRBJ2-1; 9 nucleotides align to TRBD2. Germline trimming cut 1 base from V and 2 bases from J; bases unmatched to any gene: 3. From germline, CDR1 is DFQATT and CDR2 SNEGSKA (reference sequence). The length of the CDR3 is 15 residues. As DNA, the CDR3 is TGCAGTGCTAGAGTAGCGGGAGTGACCTACAATGAGCAGTTCTTC. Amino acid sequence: CSARVAGVTYNEQFF.

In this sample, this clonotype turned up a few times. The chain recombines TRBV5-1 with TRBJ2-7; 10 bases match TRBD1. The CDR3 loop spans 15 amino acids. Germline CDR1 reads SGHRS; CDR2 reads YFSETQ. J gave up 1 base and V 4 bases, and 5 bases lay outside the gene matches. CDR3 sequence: CASSRGTGVSYEQYF. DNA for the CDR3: TGCGCCAGCAGCCGCGGGACAGGGGTATCCTACGAGCAGTACTTC. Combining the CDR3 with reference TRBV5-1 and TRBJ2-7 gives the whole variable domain KAGVTQTPRYLIKTRGQQVTLSCSPISGHRSVSWYQQTPGQGLQFLFEYFSETQRNKGNFPGRFSGRQFSNSRSEMNVSTLELGDSALYLCASSRGTGVSYEQYFGPGTRLTVT.

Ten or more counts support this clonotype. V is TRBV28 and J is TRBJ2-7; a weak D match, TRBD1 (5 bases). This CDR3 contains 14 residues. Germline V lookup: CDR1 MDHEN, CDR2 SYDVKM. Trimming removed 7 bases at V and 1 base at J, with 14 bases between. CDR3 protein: CASTEVGQSYEQYF. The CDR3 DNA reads TGTGCCAGCACCGAAGTGGGGCAGTCCTACGAGCAGTACTTC.

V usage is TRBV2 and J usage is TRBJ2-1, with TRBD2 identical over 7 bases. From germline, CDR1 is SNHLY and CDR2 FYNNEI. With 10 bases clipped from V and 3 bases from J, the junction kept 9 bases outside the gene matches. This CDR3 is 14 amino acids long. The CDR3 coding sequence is TGTGCCACCCCCAGGGAGGGAGACTACAATGAGCAGTTCTTC. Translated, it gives CATPREGDYNEQFF.

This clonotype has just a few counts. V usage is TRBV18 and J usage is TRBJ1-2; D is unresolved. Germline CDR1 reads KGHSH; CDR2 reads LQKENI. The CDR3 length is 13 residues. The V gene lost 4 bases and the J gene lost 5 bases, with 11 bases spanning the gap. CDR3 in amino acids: CASSLGMGYGYTF. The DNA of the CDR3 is TGTGCCAGCTCACTGGGGATGGGATATGGCTACACCTTC.

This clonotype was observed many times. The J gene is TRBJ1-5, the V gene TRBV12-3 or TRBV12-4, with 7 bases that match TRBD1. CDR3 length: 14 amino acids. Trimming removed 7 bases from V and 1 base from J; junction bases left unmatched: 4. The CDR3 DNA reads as TGTGCCAGCACCCCGACAGGGAGCAATCAGCCCCAGCATTTT. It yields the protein CASTPTGSNQPQHF.

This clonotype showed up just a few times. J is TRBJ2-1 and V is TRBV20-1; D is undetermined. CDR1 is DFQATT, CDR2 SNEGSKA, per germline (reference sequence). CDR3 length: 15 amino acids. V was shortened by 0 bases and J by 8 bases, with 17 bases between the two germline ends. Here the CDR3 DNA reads TGCAGTGCTAGAGATACCCTAGTGAGTTCCCATGAGCAGTTCTTC. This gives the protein CSARDTLVSSHEQFF.

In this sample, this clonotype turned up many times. The CDR3 DNA reads TGTGCCAGCAGCTTAGCGGGCGGCAGACGCTACAATGAGCAGTTCTTC. It encodes CASSLAGGRRYNEQFF. The rearrangement joins TRBV7-9 to TRBJ2-1; D call uncertain. V was pared by 0 bases and J by 3 bases, with 12 bases between. CDR1 is SEHNR and CDR2 is FQNEAQ in the germline V gene (reference sequence). The CDR3 extends over 16 amino acids. Full variable domain (missing parts from reference TRBV7-9 and TRBJ2-1): DTGVSQNPRHKITKRGQNVTFRCDPISEHNRLYWYRQTLGQGPEFLTYFQNEAQLEKSRLLSDRFSAERPKGSFSTLEIQRTEQGDSAMYLCASSLAGGRRYNEQFFGPGTRLTVL.

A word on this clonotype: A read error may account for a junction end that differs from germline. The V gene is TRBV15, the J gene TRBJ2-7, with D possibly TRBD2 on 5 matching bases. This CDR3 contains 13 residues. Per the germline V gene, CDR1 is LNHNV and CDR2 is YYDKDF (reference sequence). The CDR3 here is CATSGNRGYEQCF. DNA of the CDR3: TGTGCCACCAGCGGCAACCGCGGGTACGAGCAGTGCTTC.

For the CDR3, the DNA is TGCAGTGCTAGAGACAGGGCTTACGGCTATAATTCACCCCTCCACTTT. Encoded protein: CSARDRAYGYNSPLHF. V is TRBV20-1 and J is TRBJ1-6; a weak D match, TRBD1 (5 bases). Germline V CDR1 and CDR2: DFQATT, SNEGSKA (reference sequence). The CDR3 covers 16 residues. Trimming left V 0 bases short and J 3 bases short, with 12 bases between.

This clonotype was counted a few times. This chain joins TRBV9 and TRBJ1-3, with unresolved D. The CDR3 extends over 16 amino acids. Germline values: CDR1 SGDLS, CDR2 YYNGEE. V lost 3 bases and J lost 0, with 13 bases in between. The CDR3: CASSDRTESSGNTIYF. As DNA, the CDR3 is TGTGCCAGCAGCGACCGGACCGAGAGCTCTGGAAACACCATATATTTT.

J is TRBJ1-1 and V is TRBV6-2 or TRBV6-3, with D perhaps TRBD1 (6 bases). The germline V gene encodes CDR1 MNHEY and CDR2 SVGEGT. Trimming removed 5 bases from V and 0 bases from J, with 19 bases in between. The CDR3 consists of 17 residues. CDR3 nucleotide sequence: TGTGCCAGCAGTCGACCCCGGGACAAGGTGTTGAACACTGAAGCTTTCTTT. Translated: CASSRPRDKVLNTEAFF.

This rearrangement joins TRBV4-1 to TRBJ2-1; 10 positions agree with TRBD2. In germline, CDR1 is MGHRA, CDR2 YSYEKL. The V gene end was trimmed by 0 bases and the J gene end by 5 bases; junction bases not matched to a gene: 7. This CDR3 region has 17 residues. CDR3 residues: CASSQEAPLAGDNEQFF. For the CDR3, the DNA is TGCGCCAGCAGCCAAGAGGCTCCGCTAGCGGGAGACAATGAGCAGTTCTTC.

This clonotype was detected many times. The CDR3 DNA follows: TGTGCCAGCAGTCCATCCTTCGGGACAGAGGTCGATCAGCCCCAGCATTTT. It specifies CASSPSFGTEVDQPQHF. V is TRBV28 and J is TRBJ1-5; TRBD1 matches at 7 bases. Germline CDR1 is MDHEN and CDR2 is SYDVKM. V lost 5 bases to trimming and J lost 5 bases; unmatched junction nucleotides: 15. This CDR3 comprises 17 residues.

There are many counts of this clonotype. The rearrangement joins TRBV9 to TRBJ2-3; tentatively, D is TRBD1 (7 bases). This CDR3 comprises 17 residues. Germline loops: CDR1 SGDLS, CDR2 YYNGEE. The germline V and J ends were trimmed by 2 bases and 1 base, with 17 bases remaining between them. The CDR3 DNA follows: TGTGCCAGCAGCGTGACGACAGGGACTTTACGCACAGATACGCAGTATTTT. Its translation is CASSVTTGTLRTDTQYF.

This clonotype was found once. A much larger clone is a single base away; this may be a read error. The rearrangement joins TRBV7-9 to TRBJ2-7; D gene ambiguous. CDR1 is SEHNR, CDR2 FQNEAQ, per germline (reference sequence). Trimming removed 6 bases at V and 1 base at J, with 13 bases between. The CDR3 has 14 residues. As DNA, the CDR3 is TGTGCCAGCAGACCCGTGGCGGAGTCCTACGAGCAGTACTTC. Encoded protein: CASRPVAESYEQYF.

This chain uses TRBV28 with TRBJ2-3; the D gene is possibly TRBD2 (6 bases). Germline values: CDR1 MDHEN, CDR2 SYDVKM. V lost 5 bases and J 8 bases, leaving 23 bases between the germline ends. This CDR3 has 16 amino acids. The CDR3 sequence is CASSGAGTQLRSTQYF. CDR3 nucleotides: TGTGCCAGCAGTGGGGCCGGGACTCAACTACGGAGTACGCAGTATTTT.

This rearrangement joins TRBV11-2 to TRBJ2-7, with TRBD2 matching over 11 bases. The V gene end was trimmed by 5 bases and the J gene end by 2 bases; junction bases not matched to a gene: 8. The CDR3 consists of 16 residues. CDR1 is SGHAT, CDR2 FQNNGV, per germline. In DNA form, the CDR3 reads TGTGCCAGCAGCGCGGGACTAGCGGAAGCAGCCTACGAGCAGTACTTC. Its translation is CASSAGLAEAAYEQYF.

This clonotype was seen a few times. In nucleotides, the CDR3 is TGTGCCATCAGTCCAGGGGCCAGCGGCGAGGCCCAGTACTTC. Translating it yields CAISPGASGEAQYF. V gene TRBV10-3 combines with J gene TRBJ2-5; D might be TRBD1 (6 bases). Germline assignment: CDR1 ENHRY and CDR2 SYGVKD. The CDR3 covers 14 residues. V shed 5 bases and J shed 9 bases, with 19 bases lying between them.

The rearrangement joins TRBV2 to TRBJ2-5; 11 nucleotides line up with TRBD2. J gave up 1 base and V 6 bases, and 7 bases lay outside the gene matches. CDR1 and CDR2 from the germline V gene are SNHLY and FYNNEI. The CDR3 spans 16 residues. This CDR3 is CASRPTSGRLQETQYF. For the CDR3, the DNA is TGTGCCAGCAGACCCACTAGCGGGAGACTCCAAGAGACCCAGTACTTC.

CDR3 sequence (DNA): TGTGCCAGCAGCGGAGACGGGGTAGGCAATCAGCCCCAGCATTTT. Encoded protein: CASSGDGVGNQPQHF. This sequence joins TRBV9 and TRBJ1-5, with D unclear. The CDR3 covers 15 residues. CDR1 SGDLS and CDR2 YYNGEE come from the germline V gene. Trimming took 3 bases from V and 2 from J, leaving 12 bases between them.

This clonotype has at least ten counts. As DNA, the CDR3 is TGTGCCAGCAAGGGACTACTAGCCAAAAACATTCAGTACTTC. This encodes CASKGLLAKNIQYF. The chain carries TRBV28 and TRBJ2-4; TRBD2 matches at 7 bases. Germline assignment: CDR1 MDHEN and CDR2 SYDVKM. V was pared by 7 bases and J by 0 bases, with 3 bases of the junction left unmatched. This CDR3 is 14 amino acids long.

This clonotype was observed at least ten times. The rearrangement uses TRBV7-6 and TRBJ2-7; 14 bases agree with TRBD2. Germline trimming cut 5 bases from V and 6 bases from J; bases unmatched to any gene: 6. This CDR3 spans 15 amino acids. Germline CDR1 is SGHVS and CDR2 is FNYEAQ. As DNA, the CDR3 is TGTGCCAGCAGCCCGGGACTAGCGGGAGTAAGCGAGCAGTACTTC. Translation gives CASSPGLAGVSEQYF.

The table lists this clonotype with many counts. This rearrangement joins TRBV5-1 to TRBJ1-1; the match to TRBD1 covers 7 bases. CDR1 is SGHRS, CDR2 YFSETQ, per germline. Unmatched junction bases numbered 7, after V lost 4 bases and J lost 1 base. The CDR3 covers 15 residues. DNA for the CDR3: TGCGCCAGCAGCGGAAGACAGGGAAAGAACACTGAAGCTTTCTTT. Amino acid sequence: CASSGRQGKNTEAFF.

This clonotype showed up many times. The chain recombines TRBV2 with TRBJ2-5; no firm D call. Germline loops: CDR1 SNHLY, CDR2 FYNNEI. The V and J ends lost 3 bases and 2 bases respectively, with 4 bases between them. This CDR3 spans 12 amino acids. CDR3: CASSDQQETQYF. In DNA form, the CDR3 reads TGTGCCAGCAGTGATCAGCAAGAGACCCAGTACTTC.

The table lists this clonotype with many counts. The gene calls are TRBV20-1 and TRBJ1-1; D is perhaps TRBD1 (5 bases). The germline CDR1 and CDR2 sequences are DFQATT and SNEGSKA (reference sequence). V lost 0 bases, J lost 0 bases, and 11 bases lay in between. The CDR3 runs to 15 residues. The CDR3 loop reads CSARDGDRVNTEAFF. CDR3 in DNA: TGCAGTGCTAGAGATGGCGACAGAGTGAACACTGAAGCTTTCTTT.

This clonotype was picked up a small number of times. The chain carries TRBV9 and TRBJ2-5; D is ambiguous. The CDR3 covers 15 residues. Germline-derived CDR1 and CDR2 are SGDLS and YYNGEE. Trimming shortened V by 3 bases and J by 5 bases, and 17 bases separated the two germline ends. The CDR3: CASSGWPSLGETQYF. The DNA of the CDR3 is TGTGCCAGCAGCGGGTGGCCGTCCCTGGGGGAGACCCAGTACTTC. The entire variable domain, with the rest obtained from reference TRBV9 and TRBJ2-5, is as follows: DSGVTQTPKHLITATGQRVTLRCSPRSGDLSVYWYQQSLDQGLQFLIQYYNGEERAKGNILERFSAQQFPDLHSELNLSSLELGDSALYFCASSGWPSLGETQYFGPGTRLLVL.